These 18 T cell receptor beta chains came from one sample sequenced in a study of cytomegalovirus exposure and HLA in healthy donors. PCR used 60 Vbeta primers and 13 Jbeta primers. Data came from immunoSEQ multiplex PCR; TCRdb stores just in-frame clones and leaves some out. The table has about 110,000 clones, about 70% seen once. Specimen: PBMCs. These receptors were taken from a man aged 25 to 40 in good health and CMV-seronegative.

Written as DNA, the CDR3 is TGTGCCAGTAGTAAACAGGGGGCGCCTTCCGAAGCTTTCTTT. Translation gives CASSKQGAPSEAFF. The V and J genes are TRBV19 and TRBJ1-1; 9 bases map to TRBD1. V lost 4 bases to trimming and J lost 8 bases; unmatched junction nucleotides: 8. Looked up from germline, CDR1 is LNHDA and CDR2 is SQIVND (reference sequence). The CDR3 has 14 residues.

The chain joins TRBV28 to TRBJ1-2; D may be TRBD1 (5 bases). Germline V gene data show CDR1 as MDHEN and CDR2 as SYDVKM. The V end was cut by 4 bases, the J end by 4 bases, with 13 bases between. CDR3 length: 14 amino acids. The CDR3 reads CASSSYSTAYGYTF. The CDR3 nucleotides are TGTGCCAGCAGTTCCTATTCGACAGCCTATGGCTACACCTTC.

V usage is TRBV30 and J usage is TRBJ2-3; perhaps TRBD2 as D (5 bases). The germline V gene encodes CDR1 GTSNPN and CDR2 SVGIG (reference sequence). The V end lost 5 bases, the J end lost 6 bases, and 21 bases lay between the germline ends. This CDR3 is 15 amino acids long. CDR3 residues: CAWGRGPGWADTQYF. The CDR3 coding sequence is TGTGCCTGGGGACGCGGGCCCGGGTGGGCCGATACGCAGTATTTT.

The chain combines TRBV7-9 with TRBJ2-3, with a weak D call TRBD2 (6 bases). CDR1 is SEHNR, CDR2 FQNEAQ, per germline (reference sequence). Deletions cut 9 bases from V and 9 bases from J, with 16 bases between. CDR3 length: 12 amino acids. In DNA, the CDR3 is TGTGCCAGTGGACAAGAGGGAGGCACGCAGTATTTT. Its protein product is CASGQEGGTQYF.

CDR3 protein: CASSLVASYEQYF. CDR3 nucleotides: TGTGCCAGCAGCTTAGTGGCTAGTTACGAGCAGTACTTC. The chain joins TRBV7-2 to TRBJ2-7; unclear D gene. The V gene's germline CDR1 is SGHTA and CDR2 FQGNSA. The CDR3 totals 13 residues. The V and J ends lost 1 base and 4 bases respectively, with 8 bases between them.

The gene calls are TRBV11-3 and TRBJ2-5; 10 bases are shared with TRBD1. The CDR3 length is 14 residues. With V trimmed by 4 bases and J by 11 bases, 10 bases remained unmatched. Germline V gene sequence: CDR1 SGHNT, CDR2 YENEEA. CDR3 protein: CASSSRQGADEQYF. CDR3 in DNA: TGTGCCAGCAGCTCAAGACAGGGGGCCGATGAGCAGTACTTC.

The chain employs TRBV18 and TRBJ1-3; 7 bases match TRBD1. Germline V CDR1 and CDR2: KGHSH, LQKENI. Losses at the gene ends were 3 bases for V and 2 bases for J; bases not matched to a gene: 7. There are 16 residues in the CDR3. CDR3 bases: TGTGCCAGCTCACCCAGGGACAGCGACACTGGAAACACCATATATTTT. It encodes CASSPRDSDTGNTIYF.

This clone has only one observation. The V and J genes are TRBV28 and TRBJ2-4, with D unclear. The CDR3 has 16 residues. Germline CDR1 is MDHEN and CDR2 is SYDVKM. Between the trimmed V and J ends, which lost 5 bases and 0 bases, there was a span of 14 bases. CDR3 region: CASSLLGTVAKNIQYF. CDR3 in DNA: TGTGCCAGCAGTCTTTTGGGTACAGTAGCCAAAAACATTCAGTACTTC.

V and J are TRBV4-3 and TRBJ2-1; 10 bases are a match to TRBD2. Looked up from germline, CDR1 is LGHNA and CDR2 is YSLEER. There are 17 residues in the CDR3. J was trimmed by 4 bases and V by 0 bases; bases with no gene match: 6. The CDR3 reads CASSQDGWTSGYNEQFF. The CDR3 DNA reads TGCGCCAGCAGCCAAGATGGGTGGACTAGCGGTTACAATGAGCAGTTCTTC.

The genes are TRBV6-5 and TRBJ1-3; D gene ambiguous. This CDR3 has 15 residues. Germline V gene data show CDR1 as MNHEY and CDR2 as SVGAGI. Trimming pared 2 bases from V and 1 base from J, leaving 9 bases between. CDR3 DNA sequence: TGTGCCAGCAGTTACCGGTTCCAATCTGGAAACACCATATATTTT. Its protein is CASSYRFQSGNTIYF.

The chain uses TRBV5-1 and TRBJ2-7; D gene uncertain. CDR3 length: 15 residues. The V end was cut by 1 base, the J end by 2 bases, with 13 bases between. Germline CDR1 and CDR2: SGHRS and YFSETQ. The CDR3 DNA follows: TGCGCCAGCAGCTTGTTCCTGAACCAGGCCTACGAGCAGTACTTC. It encodes CASSLFLNQAYEQYF. The variable domain in full, completed from reference TRBV5-1 and TRBJ2-7, reads KAGVTQTPRYLIKTRGQQVTLSCSPISGHRSVSWYQQTPGQGLQFLFEYFSETQRNKGNFPGRFSGRQFSNSRSEMNVSTLELGDSALYLCASSLFLNQAYEQYFGPGTRLTVT.

This clone was detected only a few times. The J gene is TRBJ1-6, the V gene TRBV5-6; 12 nucleotides align to TRBD1. Germline assignment: CDR1 SGHDT and CDR2 YYEEEE. V lost 4 bases to trimming and J lost 7 bases; unmatched junction nucleotides: 9. The CDR3 covers 17 residues. CDR3 residues: CASSLLGGQGANSPLHF. The DNA of the CDR3 is TGTGCCAGCAGCCTCTTGGGGGGACAGGGGGCAAATTCACCCCTCCACTTT. The full variable domain, in which reference TRBV5-6 and TRBJ1-6 provide the parts outside the CDR3, is DAGVTQSPTHLIKTRGQQVTLRCSPKSGHDTVSWYQQALGQGPQFIFQYYEEEERQRGNFPDRFSGHQFPNYSSELNVNALLLGDSALYLCASSLLGGQGANSPLHFGNGTRLTVT.

The V and J genes are TRBV25-1 and TRBJ2-7; no clear D gene. V lost 6 bases and J 2 bases, leaving 5 bases between the germline ends. This CDR3 spans 11 amino acids. Germline V gives CDR1 MGHDK, CDR2 SYGVNS. CDR3 nucleotides: TGTGCCAGCAGCCGGGCCTACGAGCAGTACTTC. As protein: CASSRAYEQYF.

The gene calls are TRBV4-2 and TRBJ2-3; D not resolved. The ends were cut back, 1 base at V and 0 bases at J, with 5 bases in the middle. This CDR3 comprises 14 residues. From germline, CDR1 is LGHNA and CDR2 YNFKEQ. The CDR3 region has the DNA TGTGCCAGCAGCCAAGTGACTAGCACAGATACGCAGTATTTT. Translation: CASSQVTSTDTQYF.

The V gene is TRBV7-8, the J gene TRBJ2-7; D is perhaps TRBD2 (5 bases). With 2 bases removed from V and 3 bases from J, the gap between germline ends came to 14 bases. The germline V gene has CDR1 SGHVS and CDR2 FQNEAQ. This CDR3 contains 15 residues. Here the CDR3 reads CASSLLSGSGYEQYF. The CDR3 DNA sequence: TGTGCCAGCAGCTTATTATCGGGGTCAGGCTACGAGCAGTACTTC.

The rearrangement joins TRBV7-6 to TRBJ2-7; 9 positions match TRBD2. There are 15 residues in the CDR3. Germline CDR1 SGHVS, CDR2 FNYEAQ. V was clipped by 5 bases and J by 6 bases; unmatched bases: 11. CDR3 loop: CASSRWAGGSSEQYF. In nucleotides, the CDR3 is TGTGCCAGCAGCAGGTGGGCGGGAGGGAGCTCCGAGCAGTACTTC.

This clone appeared a single time. The chain uses TRBV7-2 and TRBJ2-1; D is perhaps TRBD1 (6 bases). CDR3 length: 14 amino acids. Trimming took 4 bases from V and 8 from J, leaving 15 bases between them. Germline V gives CDR1 SGHTA, CDR2 FQGNSA. CDR3 in amino acids: CASSSVVRGDEQFF. The CDR3 DNA sequence: TGTGCCAGCAGCTCGGTAGTCAGGGGCGATGAGCAGTTCTTC.

The V call is TRBV7-6, the J call TRBJ2-2; no clear D gene. CDR3 length equals 15 residues. Germline assignment: CDR1 SGHVS and CDR2 FNYEAQ. V lost 1 base and J lost 2, with 8 bases in between. CDR3: CASSLGRLNTGELFF. CDR3 in DNA: TGTGCCAGCAGCTTAGGGCGGCTCAACACCGGGGAGCTGTTTTTT.